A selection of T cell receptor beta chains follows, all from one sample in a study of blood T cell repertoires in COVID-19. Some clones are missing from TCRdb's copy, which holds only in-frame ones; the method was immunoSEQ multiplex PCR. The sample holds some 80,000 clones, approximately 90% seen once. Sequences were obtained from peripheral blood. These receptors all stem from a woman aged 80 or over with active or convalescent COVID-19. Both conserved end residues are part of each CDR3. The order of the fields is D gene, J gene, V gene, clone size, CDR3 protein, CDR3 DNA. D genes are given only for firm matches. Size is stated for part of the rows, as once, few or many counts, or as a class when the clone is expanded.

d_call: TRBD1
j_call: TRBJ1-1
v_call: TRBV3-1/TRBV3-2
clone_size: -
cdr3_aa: CASSQYGTGWNTEAFF
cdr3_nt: TGTGCCAGCAGCCAATATGGGACAGGGTGGAACACTGAAGCTTTCTTT

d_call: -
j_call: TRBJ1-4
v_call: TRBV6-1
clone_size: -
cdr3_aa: CASSETEGADNEKLFF
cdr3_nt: TGTGCCAGCAGTGAGACGGAAGGGGCCGATAATGAAAAACTGTTTTTT

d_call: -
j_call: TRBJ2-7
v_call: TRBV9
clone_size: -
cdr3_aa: CASSVDGAIGEQYF
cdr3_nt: TGTGCCAGCAGCGTAGATGGGGCAATCGGCGAGCAGTACTTC

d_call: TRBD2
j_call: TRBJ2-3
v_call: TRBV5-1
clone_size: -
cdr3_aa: CASSLAVGGADTQYF
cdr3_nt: TGCGCCAGCAGCTTGGCCGTTGGGGGGGCAGATACGCAGTATTTT

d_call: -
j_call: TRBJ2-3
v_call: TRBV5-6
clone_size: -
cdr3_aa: CASSLYREWDTQYF
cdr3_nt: TGTGCCAGCAGCTTGTACAGGGAATGGGATACGCAGTATTTT

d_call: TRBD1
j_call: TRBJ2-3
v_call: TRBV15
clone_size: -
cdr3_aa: CATRTRQGRTDTQYF
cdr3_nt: TGTGCCACCAGAACAAGACAGGGGCGCACAGATACGCAGTATTTT

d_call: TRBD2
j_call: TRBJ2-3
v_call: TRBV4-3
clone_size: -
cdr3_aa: CASSGGASGGYTDTQYF
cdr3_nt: TGCGCCAGCAGCGGCGGGGCTAGCGGAGGCTACACAGATACGCAGTATTTT

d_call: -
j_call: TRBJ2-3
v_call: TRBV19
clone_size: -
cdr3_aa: CASSIYRRGSTDTQYF
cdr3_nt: TGTGCCAGTAGTATCTACAGGCGGGGCAGCACAGATACGCAGTATTTT

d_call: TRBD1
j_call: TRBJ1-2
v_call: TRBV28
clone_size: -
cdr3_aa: CASSLWTGHYGYTF
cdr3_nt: TGTGCCAGCAGTTTATGGACAGGGCACTATGGCTACACCTTC

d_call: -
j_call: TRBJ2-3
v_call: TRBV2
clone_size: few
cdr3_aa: CASSGMGRVTDTQYF
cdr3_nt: TGTGCCAGCAGTGGAATGGGCAGGGTCACAGATACGCAGTATTTT

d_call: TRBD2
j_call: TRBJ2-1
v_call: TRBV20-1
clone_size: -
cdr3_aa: CSASRSGGGGNEQFF
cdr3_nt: TGCAGTGCTAGTAGAAGCGGGGGGGGAGGGAATGAGCAGTTCTTC

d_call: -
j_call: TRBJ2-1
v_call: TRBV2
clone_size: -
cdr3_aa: CASTSRGFYGFF
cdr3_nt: TGTGCCAGCACGAGCAGGGGATTTTACGGGTTCTTC

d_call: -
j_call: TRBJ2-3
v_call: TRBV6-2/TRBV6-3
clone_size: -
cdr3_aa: CASSSSGTGTQYF
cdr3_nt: TGTGCCAGCAGTTCCTCCGGCACGGGGACGCAGTATTTT

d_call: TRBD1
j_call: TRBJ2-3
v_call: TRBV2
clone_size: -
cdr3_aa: CASSGQGARGVTQYF
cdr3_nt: TGTGCCAGCAGTGGACAGGGGGCGAGGGGGGTCACGCAGTATTTT

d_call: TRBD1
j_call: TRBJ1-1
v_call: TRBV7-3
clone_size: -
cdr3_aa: CASSSLTGGNTEAFF
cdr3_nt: TGTGCCAGCAGCTCTCTGACAGGGGGGAACACTGAAGCTTTCTTT

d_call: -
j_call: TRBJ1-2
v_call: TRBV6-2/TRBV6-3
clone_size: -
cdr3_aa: CASSYSRDSAGYTF
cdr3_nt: TGTGCCAGCAGTTATTCCCGCGACAGTGCCGGCTACACCTTC

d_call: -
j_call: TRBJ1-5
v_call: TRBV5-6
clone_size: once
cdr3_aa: CASSLGPTFSNQPQHF
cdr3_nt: TGTGCCAGCAGCTTGGGACCGACTTTTAGCAATCAGCCCCAGCATTTT

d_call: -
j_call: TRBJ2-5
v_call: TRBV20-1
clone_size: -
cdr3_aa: CSASKSLGTQETQYF
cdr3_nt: TGCAGTGCTAGTAAGTCGCTGGGGACACAAGAGACCCAGTACTTC

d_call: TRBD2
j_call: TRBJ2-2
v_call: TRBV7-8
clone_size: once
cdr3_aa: CASSPRTSGGANTGELFF
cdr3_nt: TGTGCCAGCAGCCCTAGGACTAGCGGGGGGGCGAACACCGGGGAGCTGTTTTTT

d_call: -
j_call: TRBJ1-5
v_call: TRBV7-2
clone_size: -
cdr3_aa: CASSNHRSSYSNQPQHF
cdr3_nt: TGTGCCAGCAGCAACCACCGATCCTCCTATAGCAATCAGCCCCAGCATTTT

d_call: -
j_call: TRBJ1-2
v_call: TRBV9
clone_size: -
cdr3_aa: CASSVGGGSYGYTF
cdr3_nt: TGTGCCAGCAGCGTGGGCGGGGGTTCCTATGGCTACACCTTC

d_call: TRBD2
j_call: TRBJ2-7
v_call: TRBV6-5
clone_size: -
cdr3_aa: CASRHGGAAPYEQYF
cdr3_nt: TGTGCCAGCAGACACGGGGGGGCCGCACCCTACGAGCAGTACTTC

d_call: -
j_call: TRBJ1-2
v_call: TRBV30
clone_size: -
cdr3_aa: CAWRAPGGYTF
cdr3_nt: TGTGCCTGGAGGGCCCCAGGAGGCTACACCTTC

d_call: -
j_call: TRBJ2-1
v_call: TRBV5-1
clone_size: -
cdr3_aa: CASSLGWGVHEQFF
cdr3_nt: TGCGCCAGCAGCTTGGGCTGGGGGGTCCATGAGCAGTTCTTC

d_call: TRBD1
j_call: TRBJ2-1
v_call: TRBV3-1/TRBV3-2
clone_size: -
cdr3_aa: CASSPRDRGYNEQFF
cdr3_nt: TGTGCCAGCAGCCCTCGGGACAGGGGGTACAATGAGCAGTTCTTC

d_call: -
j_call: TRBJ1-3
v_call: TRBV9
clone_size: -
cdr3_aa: CASSVDGDGNTIYF
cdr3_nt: TGTGCCAGCAGCGTAGACGGGGATGGAAACACCATATATTTT

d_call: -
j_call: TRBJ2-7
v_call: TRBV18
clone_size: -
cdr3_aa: CASSPGQTYEQYF
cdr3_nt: TGTGCCAGCTCACCGGGGCAGACCTACGAGCAGTACTTC

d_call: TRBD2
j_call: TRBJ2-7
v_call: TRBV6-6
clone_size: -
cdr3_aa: CASSYRTSSYEQYF
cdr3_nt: TGTGCCAGCAGTTATCGGACTAGCTCCTACGAGCAGTACTTC

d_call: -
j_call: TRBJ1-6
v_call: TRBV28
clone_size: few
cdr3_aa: CATLKLGSRGSPLHF
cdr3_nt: TGTGCCACCCTTAAGTTAGGTTCTCGCGGGTCACCCCTCCACTTT

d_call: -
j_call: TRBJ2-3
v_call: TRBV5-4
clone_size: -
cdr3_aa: CASSSLRGWGTDTQYF
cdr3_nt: TGTGCCAGCAGCTCCCTCCGGGGGTGGGGCACAGATACGCAGTATTTT

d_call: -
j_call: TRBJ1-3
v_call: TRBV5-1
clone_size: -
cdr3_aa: CASSLDTGSGNTIYF
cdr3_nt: TGCGCCAGCAGCTTGGACACAGGCTCTGGAAACACCATATATTTT

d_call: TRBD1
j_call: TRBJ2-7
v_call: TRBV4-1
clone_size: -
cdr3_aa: CASSQGTGGASYEQYF
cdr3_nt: TGCGCCAGCAGCCAAGGCACAGGGGGCGCCTCCTACGAGCAGTACTTC